The 20 T cell receptor beta chains presented below share a single source sample, sequenced in a study of blood T cells in healthy people across ages. A J-beta primer mix and a sample-barcoded 5' primer were used in a second PCR of roughly 7 to 12 cycles. TCRdb reanalysed the 5' RACE reads using MiXCR and keeps one entry per CDR3 protein. The data show roughly 700,000 distinct CDR3 sequences, 20% to 30% seen once. The data were also submitted as part of a second study, on T cells of mothers and their children.

The sequencing input was blood. These receptors all stem from a boy younger than 18 in good health.

The chain uses TRBV7-9 and TRBJ2-4, with 11 bases aligning to TRBD2. The CDR3 consists of 19 residues. Germline V gives CDR1 SEHNR, CDR2 FQNEAQ (reference sequence). Trimming took 4 bases from V and 5 from J; bases not matched to a gene: 16. CDR3 loop: CASSSRGLAEERFENIQYF. DNA of the CDR3: TGTGCCAGCAGCTCCCGGGGACTAGCGGAGGAGAGATTCGAAAACATTCAGTACTTC.

This chain joins TRBV20-1 and TRBJ2-5; 10 bases line up with TRBD2. From germline, CDR1 is DFQATT and CDR2 SNEGSKA (reference sequence). The CDR3 contains 14 residues. V trimming: 6 bases; J trimming: 4 bases; junction bases outside the gene matches: 8. CDR3 sequence: CSARTSGTSETQYF. The CDR3 DNA reads as TGCAGTGCAAGGACTAGCGGAACATCAGAGACCCAGTACTTC.

This clonotype was counted between two and nine times. This chain uses TRBV4-1 with TRBJ1-6; 8 positions match TRBD1. The V and J ends lost 1 base and 10 bases, in that order; junction bases with no gene match: 6. CDR3 length equals 15 residues. Germline V gives CDR1 MGHRA, CDR2 YSYEKL. The DNA for the CDR3 is TGCGCCAGCAGCCAAGTGGCAGGGGGCGGCTCACCCCTCCACTTT. Its translation: CASSQVAGGGSPLHF.

About this clonotype: The junction and the germline gene differ at one end; a read error may be behind it. The chain recombines TRBV7-2 with TRBJ2-5, with D perhaps TRBD1 (6 bases). CDR1 is SGHTA and CDR2 is FQGNSA in the germline V gene. The CDR3 has 14 residues. The CDR3 protein is CACSLRVRGQTQYF. The CDR3 nucleotides are TGTGCCTGCAGCTTACGGGTCAGGGGACAGACCCAGTACTTC.

CDR3 in DNA: TGTGCCAGCAGCCCAATGGGGCAGGGTAGCAATGAGCAGTTCTTC. This codes for CASSPMGQGSNEQFF. The chain has TRBV7-9 and TRBJ2-1; weak D call: TRBD1 (5 bases). Germline V gives CDR1 SEHNR, CDR2 FQNEAQ (reference sequence). Between the trimmed V and J ends, which lost 5 bases and 6 bases, there was a span of 17 bases. The CDR3 runs 15 residues.

This clonotype was detected a few times. The V call is TRBV6-5, the J call TRBJ2-5; 9 nucleotides align to TRBD2. The J call may be wrong; the DNA end is better matched by TRBJ2-7. The CDR3 totals 14 residues. In germline, CDR1 is MNHEY, CDR2 SVGAGI. The CDR3 loop reads CASNGRREGYEQYF. CDR3 nucleotides: TGTGCCAGCAACGGGCGGCGGGAGGGCTACGAGCAGTACTTC.

The genes are TRBV23-1 and TRBJ2-7; 9 bases line up with TRBD1. TRBV23-1 is annotated as an ORF whose role is uncertain. V shed 5 bases and J 5 bases; nucleotides not matched to a gene: 7. The CDR3 consists of 14 residues. The CDR3, as DNA: TGCGCCAGCAGTGAACCGGGACAGGGCCACGAGCAGTACTTC. This encodes CASSEPGQGHEQYF.

The chain combines TRBV7-9 with TRBJ2-3; no firm D call. With 2 bases removed from V and 0 bases from J, the gap between germline ends came to 9 bases. Per the germline V gene, CDR1 is SEHNR and CDR2 is FQNEAQ (reference sequence). This CDR3 is 15 amino acids long. CDR3: CASSLTTESTDTQYF. DNA of the CDR3: TGTGCCAGCAGCTTAACGACGGAGAGCACAGATACGCAGTATTTT.

The chain uses TRBV4-1 and TRBJ2-5, with TRBD2 matching 8 bases. The end of the DNA aligns better with TRBJ2-1, so the J call may be wrong. Germline V lookup: CDR1 MGHRA, CDR2 YSYEKL. The CDR3 sequence is 17 residues long. The CDR3 is CASSQGSQVAGKNEQFF. The CDR3 DNA sequence: TGCGCCAGCAGCCAAGGAAGTCAGGTAGCGGGGAAGAATGAGCAGTTCTTC.

This clonotype occurred a few times. The V gene is TRBV20-1, the J gene TRBJ1-1, with 7 positions matching TRBD1. The V and J ends lost 0 bases and 3 bases, in that order; junction bases with no gene match: 1. The CDR3 loop spans 13 amino acids. Germline V gene data show CDR1 as DFQATT and CDR2 as SNEGSKA (reference sequence). The CDR3 region has the DNA TGCAGTGCTAGAGAGACAGGGTACACTGAAGCTTTCTTT. As protein: CSARETGYTEAFF.

This clonotype was counted between two and nine times. The chain joins TRBV2 to TRBJ2-5; TRBD1 might be the D (6 bases). CDR3 length: 13 residues. CDR1 is SNHLY, CDR2 FYNNEI, per germline. V was cut by 8 bases and J by 1 base, with 11 bases left in between. The chain's CDR3 is CASGGQTQETQYF. In DNA form, the CDR3 reads TGTGCCAGCGGCGGACAGACCCAAGAGACCCAGTACTTC. The full variable domain, rest sourced from reference TRBV2 and TRBJ2-5, is EPEVTQTPSHQVTQMGQEVILRCVPISNHLYFYWYRQILGQKVEFLVSFYNNEISEKSEIFDDQFSVERPDGSNFTLKIRSTKLEDSAMYFCASGGQTQETQYFGPGTRLLVL.

This clonotype was picked up a small number of times. The rearrangement links TRBV5-6 to TRBJ2-1; D uncertain. From germline, CDR1 is SGHDT and CDR2 YYEEEE. Trimming stripped 4 bases from V and 10 bases from J, with 9 bases between. The CDR3 contains 11 residues. The CDR3: CASSLWKEQFF. In DNA, the CDR3 is TGTGCCAGCAGCCTCTGGAAGGAGCAGTTCTTC.

This clonotype was picked up a small number of times. The CDR3 loop is CASSPSRLGEKLFF. The CDR3 nucleotides read TGTGCCAGCAGTCCCAGTAGGTTGGGAGAAAAACTGTTTTTT. The V and J genes are TRBV27 and TRBJ1-4; D ambiguous. The V gene lost 5 bases and the J gene lost 8 bases, with 15 bases spanning the gap. From germline, CDR1 is MNHEY and CDR2 SMNVEV (reference sequence). The CDR3 runs to 14 residues.

This clonotype has more than one count but fewer than ten. The chain employs TRBV6-5 and TRBJ1-2; 7 bases match TRBD1. The CDR3 length is 18 residues. Germline V gene sequence: CDR1 MNHEY, CDR2 SVGAGI. V lost 0 bases and J lost 8; bases outside the gene matches: 18. DNA of the CDR3: TGTGCCAGCAGTTACTCCCCTTTAACCGGGACAGAGGACACGGGCTACACCTTC. It specifies CASSYSPLTGTEDTGYTF.

This clonotype was seen a handful of times. CDR3: CASSKDNTGGFYSGANVLTF. In DNA form, the CDR3 reads TGTGCCAGCAGCAAAGATAATACAGGGGGGTTTTACTCTGGGGCCAACGTCCTGACTTTC. J is TRBJ2-6 and V is TRBV21-1; the table's D call of TRBD1 was not tested on the DNA. TRBV21-1 is annotated as a pseudogene. The CDR3 runs to 20 residues.

V gene TRBV4-3 combines with J gene TRBJ1-4, with D unresolved. Trimming stripped 1 base from V and 8 bases from J, with 14 bases between. Looked up from germline, CDR1 is LGHNA and CDR2 is YSLEER. This CDR3 has 15 amino acids. The CDR3, as DNA: TGCGCCAGCAGCCAAGGTTTAAGACTCGTCGAAAAACTGTTTTTT. Residues: CASSQGLRLVEKLFF.

This clonotype showed up just a few times. The chain recombines TRBV6-5 with TRBJ2-1; 8 bases map to TRBD2. With 9 bases clipped from V and 3 bases from J, the junction kept 10 bases outside the gene matches. This CDR3 has 15 amino acids. The V gene's germline CDR1 is MNHEY and CDR2 SVGAGI. In nucleotides, the CDR3 is TGTGCCAGTAGCCAGACTAGCGAGAGCTACAATGAGCAGTTCTTC. Translation: CASSQTSESYNEQFF.

The chain is built from TRBV28 and TRBJ2-4; a weak D match, TRBD1 (6 bases). V dropped 3 bases and J dropped 9 bases, with 15 bases sitting between them. The CDR3 sequence is 14 residues long. Germline CDR1 reads MDHEN; CDR2 reads SYDVKM. DNA for the CDR3: TGTGCCAGCAGTTTCCCAGGACAGAACGGCATTCAGTACTTC. Its translation is CASSFPGQNGIQYF. Based on the CDR3 plus reference TRBV28 and TRBJ2-4, the full variable domain is DVKVTQSSRYLVKRTGEKVFLECVQDMDHENMFWYRQDPGLGLRLIYFSYDVKMKEKGDIPEGYSVSREKKERFSLILESASTNQTSMYLCASSFPGQNGIQYFGAGTRLSVL.

This clonotype showed up just a few times. The junction shows a germline mismatch at one end, possibly a read error. This chain joins TRBV7-7 and TRBJ2-1; 8 bases are shared with TRBD2. Germline CDR1 is SSHAT and CDR2 is FNYEAQ (reference sequence). This CDR3 has 13 amino acids. CDR3 region: CASSPGRGNEQFF. The DNA for the CDR3 is TGTGCTAGCAGCCCCGGGAGGGGAAATGAGCAGTTCTTC.

This chain uses TRBV2 with TRBJ2-3; the D is unclear. Germline assignment: CDR1 SNHLY and CDR2 FYNNEI. Between the trimmed V and J ends, which lost 7 bases and 2 bases, there was a span of 4 bases. The CDR3 runs 11 residues. The CDR3 nucleotides are TGTGCCAGCATTCTCACAGATACGCAGTATTTT. Translation gives CASILTDTQYF.